A selection of T cell receptor beta chains follows, all from one sample in a study of CD4 T cells in relation to SARS-CoV-2 and coronaviruses. The antigens for these receptors are not known. TCRdb keeps only in-frame clones here, not all; method: immunoSEQ multiplex PCR. Altogether approximately 39,000 clones are present, around four fifths being singletons, with the ten largest covering over 20%. Material for sequencing was memory CD4+ T cells from PBMCs, cultured in vitro. Receptors originate from an adult with COVID-19. Both conserved end residues are part of each CDR3. D genes are given only for firm matches. Clone size is not always given. Where it is, it says once, few, many or a class for expanded clones.

clone size	D gene	V gene	J gene	CDR3 protein	CDR3 DNA
.	.	TRBV7-9	TRBJ2-7	CASSLEKGGAYEQYF	TGTGCCAGCAGCTTAGAGAAGGGGGGAGCCTACGAGCAGTACTTC
.	.	TRBV29-1	TRBJ1-1	CSVEGKSEAFF	TGCAGCGTTGAGGGTAAATCTGAAGCTTTCTTT
medium-sized	.	TRBV7-9	TRBJ1-4	CASSLVGTSEKLFF	TGTGCCAGCAGCTTAGTTGGGACGTCCGAAAAACTGTTTTTT
once	.	TRBV11-3	TRBJ2-7	CASKGRTYEQYF	TGTGCCAGCAAGGGACGAACCTACGAGCAGTACTTC
.	TRBD2	TRBV7-9	TRBJ2-3	CASSFGLAADTQYF	TGTGCCAGCAGCTTCGGACTAGCCGCAGATACGCAGTATTTT
.	.	TRBV5-5	TRBJ2-7	CASRTHPGPYEQYF	TGTGCCAGCAGAACGCATCCCGGGCCCTACGAGCAGTACTTC
once	TRBD1	TRBV25-1	TRBJ1-2	CASSEGGQGVYGYTF	TGTGCCAGCAGTGAGGGTGGACAGGGCGTCTATGGCTACACCTTC
.	.	TRBV5-1	TRBJ2-7	CASSLGGLLHEQYF	TGCGCCAGCAGCTTAGGCGGGCTCCTCCACGAGCAGTACTTC
.	.	TRBV10-3	TRBJ2-7	CAISEAGFYEQYF	TGTGCCATCAGTGAAGCCGGATTCTACGAGCAGTACTTC
once	TRBD1	TRBV28	TRBJ1-1	CASSPWTGGDTEAFF	TGTGCCAGCAGTCCATGGACAGGGGGCGACACTGAAGCTTTCTTT
.	.	TRBV6-5	TRBJ2-1	CASSPQTSFGEQFF	TGTGCCAGCAGTCCTCAAACTAGTTTCGGTGAGCAGTTCTTC
.	.	TRBV5-6	TRBJ2-7	CASSLALPGSGSYEQYF	TGTGCCAGCAGCTTGGCCTTGCCGGGGTCCGGCTCCTACGAGCAGTACTTC
.	.	TRBV19	TRBJ2-7	CASKVNVGITYEQYF	TGTGCCAGTAAAGTGAATGTTGGGATTACCTACGAGCAGTACTTC
.	.	TRBV7-8	TRBJ2-3	CASSLEFFGDTQYF	TGTGCCAGCAGCTTAGAGTTCTTCGGAGATACGCAGTATTTT
few	.	TRBV4-1	TRBJ2-6	CASSQVRGVRSGANVLTF	TGCGCCAGCAGCCAAGTGAGGGGGGTTCGCTCTGGGGCCAACGTCCTGACTTTC
.	.	TRBV30	TRBJ2-5	CAWSAHWGETQYF	TGTGCCTGGAGTGCACATTGGGGAGAGACCCAGTACTTC
.	.	TRBV28	TRBJ2-7	CASSLGGFYEQYF	TGTGCCAGCAGTTTAGGGGGCTTTTACGAGCAGTACTTC
.	.	TRBV11-2	TRBJ2-2	CASSPVWAGELFF	TGTGCCAGCAGCCCCGTTTGGGCCGGGGAGCTGTTTTTT
few	.	TRBV7-9	TRBJ1-5	CASPLGIQPQHF	TGTGCCAGCCCCCTGGGGATCCAGCCCCAGCATTTT
.	TRBD2	TRBV20-1	TRBJ2-7	CSASLAGVGRVEQYF	TGCAGTGCTAGTTTGGCGGGAGTAGGAAGGGTCGAGCAGTACTTC
.	TRBD2	TRBV3-1/TRBV3-2	TRBJ2-1	CASSLAGVPNEQFF	TGTGCCAGCAGCCTAGCGGGAGTTCCGAATGAGCAGTTCTTC
.	.	TRBV7-2	TRBJ2-6	CASSYKVSGANVLTF	TGTGCCAGCAGCTATAAGGTTTCTGGGGCCAACGTCCTGACTTTC
.	TRBD2	TRBV19	TRBJ2-1	CASSIFGSSGTPEQFF	TGTGCCAGTAGTATATTCGGGTCTAGCGGGACTCCCGAGCAGTTCTTC
.	TRBD1	TRBV12-3/TRBV12-4	TRBJ2-7	CASSRDRGYEQYF	TGTGCCAGCAGCCGGGACAGGGGCTACGAGCAGTACTTC
.	TRBD2	TRBV5-4	TRBJ2-3	CASSLKTGGTPTQYF	TGTGCCAGCAGCTTAAAAACGGGAGGGACCCCTACGCAGTATTTT
few	TRBD2	TRBV6-1	TRBJ2-7	CASSEGATSGPSYEQYF	TGTGCCAGCAGTGAAGGGGCCACTAGCGGCCCTTCCTACGAGCAGTACTTC
.	.	TRBV15	TRBJ2-7	CATSTGNTYEQYF	TGTGCCACCAGCACCGGGAATACGTACGAGCAGTACTTC
.	TRBD1	TRBV29-1	TRBJ1-1	CSAGDRGEAFF	TGCAGCGCCGGGGACAGGGGTGAAGCTTTCTTT
.	.	TRBV5-1	TRBJ1-3	CASSRDWDSGNTIYF	TGCGCCAGCAGCCGAGACTGGGACTCTGGAAACACCATATATTTT
.	.	TRBV6-4	TRBJ2-3	CASSDGGSTDTQYF	TGTGCCAGCAGTGACGGCGGTAGCACAGATACGCAGTATTTT
.	.	TRBV4-1	TRBJ2-6	CASSQDPYRVSSGANVLTF	TGCGCCAGCAGCCAAGATCCCTACAGGGTGAGCTCTGGGGCCAACGTCCTGACTTTC
.	TRBD1	TRBV28	TRBJ1-5	CASSLEGAGQPQHF	TGTGCCAGCAGTTTAGAGGGGGCAGGCCAGCCCCAGCATTTT
.	TRBD2	TRBV2	TRBJ2-7	CASSLSGRASYEQYF	TGTGCCAGCAGTCTTAGCGGGAGGGCCTCCTACGAGCAGTACTTC
.	.	TRBV10-2	TRBJ1-2	CASSEFERTYGYTF	TGCGCCAGCAGTGAGTTTGAACGAACCTATGGCTACACCTTC
.	TRBD1	TRBV30	TRBJ1-2	CAWSRDRPYGYTF	TGTGCCTGGAGCCGGGACAGACCCTATGGCTACACCTTC
.	TRBD1	TRBV4-1	TRBJ1-5	CASSQGPDRGYQPQHF	TGCGCCAGCAGCCAAGGCCCGGACAGGGGGTATCAGCCCCAGCATTTT
.	.	TRBV5-1	TRBJ2-5	CASSVPGPGETQYF	TGCGCCAGCAGCGTGCCGGGCCCCGGGGAGACCCAGTACTTC